The T cell receptor beta chain described here comes from a study of T-cell reconstitution after alpha-beta-depleted transplantation in children. Study findings and constraints: Among T cells one year after transplant, newly produced cells accounted for most counts and diversity.

Unique molecular identifiers tagged the TCRbeta library. TCRdb re-analysed the PCR reads in MiXCR, keeping a single row per CDR3 protein. The repertoire consists of under 35,000 distinct CDR3 sequences, with 18% occurring once and the leading ten covering roughly 35%. This clonotype was observed a handful of times. The target antigen is unknown. The CDR3 runs 16 residues. The chain joins TRBV21-1 to TRBJ2-1; the table's D call of TRBD1 was not tested on the DNA. TRBV21-1 is assigned pseudogene status. This sample comprised PBMCs, mostly from graft donor cells, obtained 60 days after TCRalphabeta/CD19-depleted stem cell transplant. The source is a male patient between 2 and 15 years old who had a stem cell transplant for acute lymphoblastic leukemia, so the T cells may come from the graft donor. CDR3 nucleotides: TGTGCCAGCAGCATATCAGGGGGACGCTACTACAATGAGCAGTTCTTC. This codes for CASSISGGRYYNEQFF.